These 14 T cell receptor beta chains were sequenced from one sample in a study of regulatory T cells in long-lasting Graves disease. With iRepertoire HTBI primers and Arm-PCR of CDR3 regions, TCR beta libraries were built. MiXCR, run by TCRdb on the multiplex PCR reads, gives a single entry per CDR3 protein. The sample lists 700,000 or so distinct CDR3 sequences, 30% occurring once. Regarding time point: persistent/refractory GD, antithyroid drugs over 5 years with positive TRAb. PBMC RNA was the source of the TCR library. The specimen was peripheral blood mononuclear cells (PBMCs), collected when the disease was refractory, from a patient treated with antithyroid drugs. These receptors all come from a female donor with Graves disease.

This chain links TRBV30 with TRBJ1-5; 7 positions match TRBD1. The CDR3 extends over 15 amino acids. In germline, CDR1 is GTSNPN, CDR2 SVGIG (reference sequence). Trimming at V came to 5 bases and at J to 4 bases, leaving 11 bases not matched to a gene. The CDR3 protein is CAWGVGTAANQPQHF. The CDR3 coding sequence is TGTGCCTGGGGCGTCGGGACAGCAGCGAATCAGCCCCAGCATTTT.

The rearrangement links TRBV2 to TRBJ1-1, with D perhaps matching TRBD1 (6 bases). The germline V and J ends were trimmed by 7 bases and 0 bases, with 21 bases remaining between them. CDR3 length equals 17 residues. The V gene's germline CDR1 is SNHLY and CDR2 FYNNEI. CDR3 in DNA: TGTGCCAGCAAGGGCAGAAGGGGGGAAATAATGAACACTGAAGCTTTCTTT. Translation: CASKGRRGEIMNTEAFF.

In this sample, this clonotype turned up many times. In DNA, the CDR3 is TGTGCCAGCAGCATGACAGGTACTGATCAGCCCCAGCATTTT. Encoded protein: CASSMTGTDQPQHF. The rearrangement uses TRBV12-3 or TRBV12-4 and TRBJ1-5; possibly TRBD1 for D (6 bases). Trimming pared 6 bases from V and 5 bases from J, leaving 14 bases between. CDR3 length: 14 residues.

The chain carries TRBV7-3 and TRBJ1-1; weak D call: TRBD1 (5 bases). Germline V gives CDR1 SGHTA, CDR2 FQGTGA. Deletions cut 5 bases from V and 8 bases from J, with 15 bases between. CDR3 length equals 13 residues. CDR3 nucleotides: TGTGCCAGCAGCCTCCACCGGGACGCCGAAGCTTTCTTT. Its translation is CASSLHRDAEAFF.

Ten or more counts support this clonotype. The junction differs from germline at one of its ends, possibly a read error. J is TRBJ1-1 and V is TRBV5-1; D ambiguous. The CDR3 sequence is 13 residues long. The germline CDR1 and CDR2 sequences are SGHRS and YFSETQ. CDR3: CASSLGGNAEAFF. The CDR3 DNA is TGCGCCAGCAGCTTGGGAGGGAACGCTGAAGCTTTCTTT.

This clonotype was observed a handful of times. J is TRBJ1-1 and V is TRBV28; TRBD1 matches at 9 bases. Trimming took 3 bases from V and 3 from J; bases not matched to a gene: 5. The CDR3 covers 15 residues. Germline loops: CDR1 MDHEN, CDR2 SYDVKM. In DNA, the CDR3 is TGTGCCAGCAGTTTGTACAGGGGGCTGGACACTGAAGCTTTCTTT. Encoded protein: CASSLYRGLDTEAFF.

This clonotype turned up a few times. V usage is TRBV6-5 and J usage is TRBJ2-7; D is ambiguous. Trimming removed 0 bases at V and 0 bases at J, with 9 bases between. CDR1 and CDR2 (germline): MNHEY, SVGAGI. This CDR3 has 15 amino acids. CDR3 bases: TGTGCCAGCAGTTACTCGGGCCAGAGCTCCTACGAGCAGTACTTC. Translation: CASSYSGQSSYEQYF.

This clonotype appeared a few times. DNA for the CDR3: TGTGCCAGCAGTGATCCACAGGGGCGAGAGACCCAGTACTTC. It specifies CASSDPQGRETQYF. The chain couples TRBV6-1 to TRBJ2-5, with 7 nucleotides matching TRBD1. Germline-derived CDR1 and CDR2 are MNHNS and SASEGT. Trimming cost V 3 bases and J 4 bases; bases outside gene matches: 5. The CDR3 runs to 14 residues.

V and J are TRBV20-1 and TRBJ2-7; D tentatively reads TRBD1 or TRBD2 (5 bases each). Germline V gene data show CDR1 as DFQATT and CDR2 as SNEGSKA (reference sequence). The CDR3 totals 13 residues. Trimming pared 6 bases from V and 2 bases from J, leaving 14 bases between. This CDR3 is CSAYRDQAYEQYF. The CDR3 nucleotides are TGCAGTGCATACCGGGACCAAGCCTACGAGCAGTACTTC.

Many counts were recorded for this clonotype. The J gene is TRBJ1-2, the V gene TRBV28; weak D call: TRBD1 (6 bases). The CDR3 consists of 12 residues. CDR1 MDHEN and CDR2 SYDVKM come from the germline V gene. Trimming took off 7 bases at V and 5 bases at J, with 11 bases between the two ends. CDR3 in DNA: TGTGCCAGCACCCTACAGGGATATGGCTACACCTTC. It translates to CASTLQGYGYTF.

The rearrangement links TRBV5-1 to TRBJ2-5; 9 bases are a match to TRBD1. J lost 5 bases, V lost 3 bases, and 11 bases had no gene match. Looked up from germline, CDR1 is SGHRS and CDR2 is YFSETQ. The CDR3 covers 16 residues. CDR3 in DNA: TGCGCCAGCAGCTGGTACCGGGACAGGGTTTCGGAGACCCAGTACTTC. It yields the protein CASSWYRDRVSETQYF.

This clonotype was seen repeatedly, ten times or more. The chain carries TRBV2 and TRBJ1-5; D perhaps matches TRBD1 (5 bases). Per the germline V gene, CDR1 is SNHLY and CDR2 is FYNNEI. The CDR3 has 15 residues. The ends were cut back, 7 bases at V and 0 bases at J, with 13 bases in the middle. The CDR3 sequence: CASNQGAYSNQPQHF. The CDR3 coding sequence is TGTGCCAGCAACCAGGGAGCGTATAGCAATCAGCCCCAGCATTTT. The variable domain in full, completed from reference TRBV2 and TRBJ1-5, reads EPEVTQTPSHQVTQMGQEVILRCVPISNHLYFYWYRQILGQKVEFLVSFYNNEISEKSEIFDDQFSVERPDGSNFTLKIRSTKLEDSAMYFCASNQGAYSNQPQHFGDGTRLSIL.

About this clonotype: Given a much more abundant clone one base away, this may be a read error. V usage is TRBV5-6 and J usage is TRBJ1-2; possible D gene TRBD1, 6 bases. This CDR3 has 15 amino acids. The germline gives CDR1 SGHDT, CDR2 YYEEEE. V shed 4 bases and J shed 1 base, with 14 bases lying between them. The CDR3 coding sequence is TGTGCCAGCAGCCTGTGGGACATCTATAACTATGGCTACACCTTC. This codes for CASSLWDIYNYGYTF.

V is TRBV27 and J is TRBJ1-3; D not certain. The germline CDR1 and CDR2 sequences are MNHEY and SMNVEV (reference sequence). Trimming cost V 5 bases and J 0 bases, with 11 bases left between them. The CDR3 covers 15 residues. CDR3 loop: CASSALLSSGNTIYF. The CDR3 nucleotides read TGTGCCAGCAGTGCCCTTCTGAGCTCTGGAAACACCATATATTTT.